This T cell receptor (beta chain) appears in the sequencing data of a study of T cells in pancreatic ductal adenocarcinoma. Sequenced by immunoSEQ multiplex PCR; TCRdb stores in-frame clones only, minus some. The table lists over 100,000 clones, about 95% of them singletons. The V and J ends lost 6 bases and 9 bases respectively, with 21 bases between them. CDR1 is MNHEY and CDR2 is SVGAGI in the germline V gene. This CDR3 spans 15 amino acids. No neoadjuvant therapy was given to the selected pancreatic ductal adenocarcinoma patients before their surgery. The chain is built from TRBV6-5 and TRBJ2-4, with a tentative D call TRBD2 (6 bases). The sequenced sample consisted of PBMCs. The sequence came from a human donor with pancreatic ductal adenocarcinoma. CDR3 sequence (DNA): TGTGCCAGCAGACCAGAAGGGACTCCCCGGGGCATTCAGTACTTC. Its protein product is CASRPEGTPRGIQYF.